The rows below give T cell receptor beta chains drawn from one sample of a study of blood T cell repertoires in COVID-19. Libraries were prepared by immunoSEQ multiplex PCR; TCRdb keeps only in-frame clonotypes and omits some of them. The repertoire holds some 200,000 clones, with about 76% as singletons. The specimen sequenced was PBMCs or T cells enriched from blood (not recorded which). The receptors were gathered from a woman in her 50s with acute COVID-19. Each CDR3 is given with its conserved first and last residue. A D gene is named only where the DNA matches it firmly.

TRBD1 | TRBJ2-7 | TRBV5-1 | CASSWRQGNEQYF | TGCGCCAGCAGCTGGCGACAGGGGAACGAGCAGTACTTC
NA | TRBJ2-5 | TRBV30 | CAWALPGLGAQYF | TGTGCCTGGGCCCTTCCAGGGCTTGGGGCCCAGTACTTC
NA | TRBJ2-4 | TRBV18 | CASSPIQTAGAKNIQYF | TGTGCCAGCTCACCGATCCAGACGGCGGGAGCCAAAAACATTCAGTACTTC
TRBD1 | TRBJ2-3 | TRBV4-1 | CASSQEQGVGLTQYF | TGCGCCAGCAGCCAAGAACAGGGGGTGGGGTTAACGCAGTATTTT
TRBD2 | TRBJ2-5 | TRBV11-3 | CASSLLSGGTSQGTQYF | TGTGCCAGCAGCTTACTCTCGGGGGGGACTAGCCAGGGGACCCAGTACTTC
TRBD1 | TRBJ1-2 | TRBV11-2 | CASSSTGNYGYTF | TGTGCCAGCAGCTCGACAGGGAACTATGGCTACACCTTC
NA | TRBJ2-5 | TRBV3-1/TRBV3-2 | CASSLSGTRGSGTQYF | TGTGCCAGCAGCCTCTCCGGGACGCGGGGATCGGGGACCCAGTACTTC
TRBD1 | TRBJ1-5 | TRBV7-2 | CASSEGQGYSNQPQHF | TGTGCCAGCAGCGAAGGACAGGGTTATAGCAATCAGCCCCAGCATTTT
NA | TRBJ1-1 | TRBV4-3 | CASSQDNTGAYTEAFF | TGCGCCAGCAGCCAAGATAACACGGGAGCATACACTGAAGCTTTCTTT
TRBD2 | TRBJ2-5 | TRBV3-1/TRBV3-2 | CASSQGRLAGGTQYF | TGTGCCAGCAGCCAAGGGAGGTTAGCGGGGGGGACCCAGTACTTC
TRBD2 | TRBJ2-7 | TRBV6-1 | CASSASSGLAAYEQYF | TGTGCCAGCAGTGCTTCCTCCGGACTAGCGGCCTACGAGCAGTACTTC
TRBD2 | TRBJ2-3 | TRBV20-1 | CSASRGGISTDTQYF | TGCAGTGCTAGTCGGGGGGGTATTAGCACAGATACGCAGTATTTT
NA | TRBJ1-1 | TRBV7-2 | CASSFTVRGNTEAFF | TGTGCCAGCAGTTTTACGGTGCGGGGAAACACTGAAGCTTTCTTT
NA | TRBJ2-7 | TRBV28 | CASTSNYEQYF | TGTGCCAGCACATCCAACTACGAGCAGTACTTC
NA | TRBJ1-2 | TRBV28 | CASRSGGVEGYGYTF | TGTGCCAGTCGATCTGGGGGGGTGGAGGGCTATGGCTACACCTTC
NA | TRBJ1-5 | TRBV7-2 | CASSLIDNQPQHF | TGTGCCAGCAGCTTAATAGACAATCAGCCCCAGCATTTT
TRBD1 | TRBJ2-7 | TRBV5-4 | CASSRTGSSYEQYF | TGTGCCAGCAGCCGGACAGGGTCATCCTACGAGCAGTACTTC
NA | TRBJ1-4 | TRBV19 | CASSMRQEKLFF | TGTGCCAGTAGTATGAGACAGGAAAAACTGTTTTTT
NA | TRBJ2-3 | TRBV15 | CATSRGQRHGRTDTQYF | TGTGCCACCAGCAGGGGGCAAAGGCACGGGCGCACAGATACGCAGTATTTT
NA | TRBJ1-3 | TRBV4-2 | CASSQVLGVSSGNTIYF | TGTGCCAGCAGCCAAGTCTTAGGGGTGTCCTCTGGAAACACCATATATTTT
TRBD1 | TRBJ1-6 | TRBV2 | CADRGQRNSPLHF | TGTGCCGACCGGGGACAGCGTAATTCACCCCTCCACTTT
TRBD1 | TRBJ2-5 | TRBV6-5 | CASSSTSGTGGWTQYF | TGTGCCAGCAGTTCAACAAGTGGGACAGGGGGATGGACCCAGTACTTC
NA | TRBJ1-1 | TRBV28 | CASSSPGTGGTEAFF | TGTGCCAGCAGTTCCCCCGGGACGGGGGGGACTGAAGCTTTCTTT
NA | TRBJ2-2 | TRBV27 | CASSWSGELFF | TGTGCCAGCAGTTGGAGCGGGGAGCTGTTTTTT
TRBD1 | TRBJ2-1 | TRBV28 | CASRRGLYNEQFF | TGTGCCAGCAGGAGGGGGCTCTACAATGAGCAGTTCTTC
NA | TRBJ1-3 | TRBV18 | CASSPQRHDSGNTIYF | TGTGCCAGCTCACCACAACGACACGACTCTGGAAACACCATATATTTT
NA | TRBJ1-2 | TRBV4-2 | CASTHKHSEEANYGYTF | TGTGCCAGCACCCATAAACATTCAGAGGAAGCTAACTATGGCTACACCTTC
NA | TRBJ2-6 | TRBV28 | CASIRRGANVLTF | TGTGCCAGCATCAGAAGAGGGGCCAACGTCCTGACTTTC
NA | TRBJ1-6 | TRBV18 | CASSRGNSPLHF | TGTGCCAGCTCACGAGGAAATTCACCCCTCCACTTT
NA | TRBJ2-1 | TRBV13 | CASSPSGVSYNEQFF | TGTGCCAGCAGCCCTTCAGGGGTGTCCTACAATGAGCAGTTCTTC
NA | TRBJ2-7 | TRBV21-1 | CASSKGHREQGASYEQYF | TGTGCCAGCAGCAAAGGACACAGGGAACAGGGTGCCTCCTACGAGCAGTACTTC